The next 8 T cell receptor beta chains were all read from a single sample in a study of blood T cell repertoires in COVID-19. Libraries were prepared by immunoSEQ multiplex PCR; TCRdb keeps only in-frame clonotypes and omits some of them. The table has tens of thousands of clones, over 80% seen once. Sequencing was performed on peripheral blood. The receptors stem from a human donor in a cohort sampled during active COVID-19.

The chain links TRBV24-1 to TRBJ2-1; D might be TRBD1 (5 bases). The germline CDR1 and CDR2 sequences are KGHDR and SFDVKD. Deletions cut 7 bases from V and 7 bases from J, with 13 bases between. This CDR3 is 13 amino acids long. The chain's CDR3 is CATSRQGPNEQFF. The CDR3 DNA sequence: TGTGCCACCAGCCGCCAGGGCCCGAATGAGCAGTTCTTC.

The gene calls are TRBV19 and TRBJ1-5; TRBD1 is a possible D gene (6 bases). V lost 2 bases and J 6 bases, leaving 17 bases between the germline ends. The CDR3 is 16 amino acids. CDR1 is LNHDA and CDR2 is SQIVND in the germline V gene (reference sequence). The CDR3 DNA reads as TGTGCCAGTAGTATATGGACGAACAGGGAGATTCAGCCCCAGCATTTT. Residues: CASSIWTNREIQPQHF.

Only one count was recorded for this clone. The chain links TRBV28 to TRBJ2-2; 11 positions match TRBD2. V gave up 3 bases and J gave up 4 bases; unmatched junction bases: 7. The length of the CDR3 is 17 residues. Germline lookup yields CDR1 MDHEN and CDR2 SYDVKM. For the CDR3, the DNA is TGTGCCAGCAGTTTTGTTAGCGGGAGGGCCGGCACCGGGGAGCTGTTTTTT. Translated, it gives CASSFVSGRAGTGELFF.

The gene calls are TRBV28 and TRBJ2-7, with TRBD2 matching 7 bases. This CDR3 region has 15 residues. The germline CDR1 and CDR2 sequences are MDHEN and SYDVKM. The V segment lost 5 bases and the J segment 0 bases; nucleotides outside the gene matches: 7. This CDR3 is CASSSLAENSYEQYF. The CDR3 DNA sequence: TGTGCCAGCAGTAGCCTAGCGGAGAACTCCTACGAGCAGTACTTC. Using reference TRBV28 and TRBJ2-7 for the parts outside the CDR3, the full variable domain is DVKVTQSSRYLVKRTGEKVFLECVQDMDHENMFWYRQDPGLGLRLIYFSYDVKMKEKGDIPEGYSVSREKKERFSLILESASTNQTSMYLCASSSLAENSYEQYFGPGTRLTVT.

The rearrangement joins TRBV6-5 to TRBJ1-5, with no clear D. With 5 bases removed from V and 0 bases from J, the gap between germline ends came to 8 bases. The germline gives CDR1 MNHEY, CDR2 SVGAGI. This CDR3 region has 14 residues. CDR3 nucleotides: TGTGCCAGCAGTCAGAAAAATAGCAATCAGCCCCAGCATTTT. Translation gives CASSQKNSNQPQHF.

The chain is built from TRBV19 and TRBJ2-1; possible D gene TRBD1, 7 bases. CDR1 is LNHDA and CDR2 is SQIVND in the germline V gene (reference sequence). The CDR3 consists of 16 residues. V was clipped by 5 bases and J by 4 bases, with 18 bases between them. The CDR3 sequence is CASSPGGTSAYNEQFF. CDR3 in DNA: TGTGCCAGTAGTCCAGGGGGGACTTCTGCATACAATGAGCAGTTCTTC.

This clone came up once. The rearrangement uses TRBV12-3 or TRBV12-4 and TRBJ2-1, with D maybe TRBD1 (5 bases). The germline V and J ends were trimmed by 3 bases and 6 bases, with 9 bases remaining between them. CDR3 length equals 13 residues. The CDR3 sequence is CASSFDRFNEQFF. DNA for the CDR3: TGTGCCAGCAGTTTTGACAGATTCAATGAGCAGTTCTTC.

The V and J genes are TRBV5-1 and TRBJ1-5, with D perhaps TRBD1 (5 bases). The ends were cut back, 5 bases at V and 5 bases at J, with 17 bases in the middle. The CDR3 is 15 amino acids. CDR1 and CDR2 (germline): SGHRS, YFSETQ. The CDR3 region is CASRFGTEGHQPQHF. The CDR3 nucleotides are TGCGCCAGCAGGTTTGGGACGGAGGGACATCAGCCCCAGCATTTT.